One and the same sample provided the 10 T cell receptor beta chains below, sequenced in a study of CD8 T cells in ankylosing spondylitis. Via MiXCR, TCRdb re-called the 5' RACE reads, giving one row per CDR3 protein. The sample yields about 160,000 distinct CDR3 sequences, approximately 9% seen once. The specimen was blood, either unsorted or a sorted T cell fraction (not recorded which). The receptors were sampled from a female donor with ankylosing spondylitis or in good health (not recorded which).

This clonotype came up many times. The chain has TRBV12-3 or TRBV12-4 and TRBJ1-4; tentatively, D is TRBD1 (5 bases). V was pared by 5 bases and J by 7 bases, with 17 bases between. The CDR3 extends over 15 amino acids. The CDR3, as DNA: TGTGCCAGCAGTCCCCTTGAGGGCAGGGCTGAAAAACTGTTTTTT. Amino acid sequence: CASSPLEGRAEKLFF.

This clonotype has just a few counts. One end of the junction fails to match germline, which may point to a read error. The gene calls are TRBV6-1 and TRBJ2-3; 11 bases agree with TRBD2. Germline V gives CDR1 MNHNS, CDR2 SASEGT. The CDR3 sequence is 15 residues long. CDR3 bases: TGTGCCAGCAGCCTAACTAGCGGGAGCATAGATACGCAGTATTTT. Translated, it gives CASSLTSGSIDTQYF.

The rearrangement uses TRBV21-1 and TRBJ2-7; the tabulated D call, TRBD1, remains unverified against the DNA. TRBV21-1 is designated a pseudogene. The CDR3 loop spans 18 amino acids. CDR3 sequence reads: CASSKKGGCHESGNEQYF. CDR3 bases: TGTGCCAGCAGCAAAAAAGGGGGATGCCACGAGAGCGGCAACGAGCAGTACTTC.

This rearrangement joins TRBV5-1 to TRBJ2-7; TRBD2 agrees at 14 bases. Germline-derived CDR1 and CDR2 are SGHRS and YFSETQ. V shed 2 bases, J shed 3 bases, and the junction held 13 bases outside the gene matches. The CDR3 runs to 19 residues. CDR3 protein: CASSFKGLAGVGVYYEQYF. The CDR3 DNA reads as TGCGCCAGCAGCTTTAAGGGACTAGCGGGAGTGGGAGTCTACTACGAGCAGTACTTC. The full variable domain, its missing parts supplied by reference TRBV5-1 and TRBJ2-7, is KAGVTQTPRYLIKTRGQQVTLSCSPISGHRSVSWYQQTPGQGLQFLFEYFSETQRNKGNFPGRFSGRQFSNSRSEMNVSTLELGDSALYLCASSFKGLAGVGVYYEQYFGPGTRLTVT.

This clonotype has ten or more counts. J is TRBJ2-1 and V is TRBV5-1; 8 bases fit TRBD2. The CDR3 extends over 15 amino acids. Germline CDR1 reads SGHRS; CDR2 reads YFSETQ. V shed 5 bases, J shed 0 bases, and the junction held 4 bases outside the gene matches. CDR3 DNA sequence: TGCGCCAGCAGACCTACTAGCGGCTCCTACAATGAGCAGTTCTTC. This gives the protein CASRPTSGSYNEQFF.

This clonotype turned up a few times. The gene calls are TRBV27 and TRBJ2-1, with D tentatively TRBD1 (6 bases). The germline gives CDR1 MNHEY, CDR2 SMNVEV (reference sequence). The CDR3 totals 16 residues. V was clipped by 6 bases and J by 4 bases, with 19 bases between them. The CDR3 nucleotides are TGTGCCAGCAGCCGACAGGCCCCCATCCTTTACAATGAGCAGTTCTTC. Protein product: CASSRQAPILYNEQFF.

This clonotype was observed many times. The chain has TRBV10-2 and TRBJ2-7; tentative D call: TRBD2 (5 bases). The V and J ends lost 6 bases and 7 bases respectively, with 10 bases between them. CDR1 and CDR2 from the germline V gene are WSHSY and SAAADI. This CDR3 spans 11 amino acids. CDR3 coding DNA: TGCGCCAGCAGGGCTGGACTGGAGCAGTACTTC. Its translation is CASRAGLEQYF.

This clonotype has only a few counts. J is TRBJ1-1 and V is TRBV20-1; D is unresolved. Trimming shortened V by 0 bases and J by 0 bases, and 11 bases separated the two germline ends. The germline gives CDR1 DFQATT, CDR2 SNEGSKA (reference sequence). This CDR3 comprises 15 residues. The CDR3 nucleotides read TGCAGTGCTAGAGATGGAAGCACTATGAACACTGAAGCTTTCTTT. It translates to CSARDGSTMNTEAFF.

This clonotype came up a few times. The chain employs TRBV6-1 and TRBJ2-1; 13 nucleotides line up with TRBD2. The ends lost 8 bases at V and 9 bases at J; junction bases unmatched: 4. The CDR3 loop spans 13 amino acids. Germline CDR1 reads MNHNS; CDR2 reads SASEGT. The CDR3 loop is CASSGTSGVEQFF. The CDR3 nucleotides read TGTGCCAGCTCGGGGACTAGCGGGGTTGAGCAGTTCTTC.

This clonotype has a count of ten or more. The genes are TRBV7-9 and TRBJ2-5; D is undetermined. V lost 1 base to trimming and J lost 5 bases, with 8 bases between them. The CDR3 covers 13 residues. Germline V gives CDR1 SEHNR, CDR2 FQNEAQ (reference sequence). The CDR3 protein is CASSLDPDETQYF. The CDR3 DNA reads TGTGCCAGCAGCTTAGATCCCGATGAGACCCAGTACTTC.